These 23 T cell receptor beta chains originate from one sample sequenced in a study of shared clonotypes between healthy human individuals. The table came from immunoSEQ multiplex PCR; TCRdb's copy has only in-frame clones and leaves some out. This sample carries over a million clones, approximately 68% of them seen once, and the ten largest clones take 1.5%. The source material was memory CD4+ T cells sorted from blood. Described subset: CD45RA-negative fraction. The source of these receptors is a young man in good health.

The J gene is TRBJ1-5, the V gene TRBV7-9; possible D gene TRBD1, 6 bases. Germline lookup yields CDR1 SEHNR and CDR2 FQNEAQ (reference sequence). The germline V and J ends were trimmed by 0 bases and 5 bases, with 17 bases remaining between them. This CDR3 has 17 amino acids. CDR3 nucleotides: TGTGCCAGCAGCTTAGCTTCTTGGGGGACAAACGATCAGCCCCAGCATTTT. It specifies CASSLASWGTNDQPQHF. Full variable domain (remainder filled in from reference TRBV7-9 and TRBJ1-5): DTGVSQNPRHKITKRGQNVTFRCDPISEHNRLYWYRQTLGQGPEFLTYFQNEAQLEKSRLLSDRFSAERPKGSFSTLEIQRTEQGDSAMYLCASSLASWGTNDQPQHFGDGTRLSIL.

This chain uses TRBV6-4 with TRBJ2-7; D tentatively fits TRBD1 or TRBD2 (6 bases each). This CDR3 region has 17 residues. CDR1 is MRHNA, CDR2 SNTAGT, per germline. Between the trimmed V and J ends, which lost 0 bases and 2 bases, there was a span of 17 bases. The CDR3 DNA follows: TGTGCCAGCAGTGACTCGGTCGGGGGCGGTCGTGCCTACGAGCAGTACTTC. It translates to CASSDSVGGGRAYEQYF.

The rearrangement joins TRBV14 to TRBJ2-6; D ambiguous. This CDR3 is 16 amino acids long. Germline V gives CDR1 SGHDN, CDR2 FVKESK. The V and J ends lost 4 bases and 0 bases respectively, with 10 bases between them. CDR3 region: CASSRGTTSGANVLTF. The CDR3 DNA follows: TGTGCCAGCAGCCGTGGAACTACCTCTGGGGCCAACGTCCTGACTTTC.

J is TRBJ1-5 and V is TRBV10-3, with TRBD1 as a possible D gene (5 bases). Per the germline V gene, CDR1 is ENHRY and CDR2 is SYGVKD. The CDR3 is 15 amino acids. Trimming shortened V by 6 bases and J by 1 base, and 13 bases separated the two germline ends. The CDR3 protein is CAIRSGPGSNQPQHF. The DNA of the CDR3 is TGTGCCATCAGGTCAGGGCCGGGAAGCAATCAGCCCCAGCATTTT.

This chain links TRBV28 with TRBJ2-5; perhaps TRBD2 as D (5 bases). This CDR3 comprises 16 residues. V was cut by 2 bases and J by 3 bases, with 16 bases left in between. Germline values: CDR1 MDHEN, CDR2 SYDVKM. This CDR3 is CASSLSAAGGKETQYF. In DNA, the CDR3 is TGTGCCAGCAGTTTAAGCGCGGCAGGAGGAAAAGAGACCCAGTACTTC.

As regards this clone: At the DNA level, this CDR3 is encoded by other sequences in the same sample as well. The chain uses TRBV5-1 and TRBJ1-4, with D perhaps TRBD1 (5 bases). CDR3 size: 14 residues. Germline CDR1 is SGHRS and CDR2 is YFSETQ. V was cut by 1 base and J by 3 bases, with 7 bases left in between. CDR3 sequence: CASSLQGSNEKLFF. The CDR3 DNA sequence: TGCGCCAGCAGCTTGCAGGGCTCTAATGAAAAACTGTTTTTT.

The CDR3 protein is CASSGDYYEQYF. CDR3 nucleotide sequence: TGTGCCAGCAGTGGGGATTATTACGAGCAGTACTTC. V usage is TRBV2 and J usage is TRBJ2-7; D is ambiguous. With 4 bases removed from V and 4 bases from J, the gap between germline ends came to 8 bases. The CDR3 spans 12 residues. Per the germline V gene, CDR1 is SNHLY and CDR2 is FYNNEI.

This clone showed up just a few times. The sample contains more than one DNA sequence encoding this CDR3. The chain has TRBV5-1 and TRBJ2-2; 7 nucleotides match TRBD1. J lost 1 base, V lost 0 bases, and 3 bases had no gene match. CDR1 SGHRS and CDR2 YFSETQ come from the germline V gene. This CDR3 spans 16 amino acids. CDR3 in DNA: TGCGCCAGCAGCTTGGCCGGGACAGTGAACACCGGGGAGCTGTTTTTT. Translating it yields CASSLAGTVNTGELFF.

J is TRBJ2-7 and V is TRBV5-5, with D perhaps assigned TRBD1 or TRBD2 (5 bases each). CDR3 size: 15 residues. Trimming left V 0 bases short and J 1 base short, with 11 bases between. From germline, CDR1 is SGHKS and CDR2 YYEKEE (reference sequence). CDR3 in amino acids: CASSLDGTSSYEQYF. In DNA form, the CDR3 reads TGTGCCAGCAGCTTGGACGGGACGTCATCCTACGAGCAGTACTTC.

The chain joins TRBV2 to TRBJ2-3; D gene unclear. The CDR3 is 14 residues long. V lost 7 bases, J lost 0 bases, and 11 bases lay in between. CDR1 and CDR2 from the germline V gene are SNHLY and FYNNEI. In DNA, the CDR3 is TGTGCCAGCAAAGATGGGCTTAGCACAGATACGCAGTATTTT. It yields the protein CASKDGLSTDTQYF.

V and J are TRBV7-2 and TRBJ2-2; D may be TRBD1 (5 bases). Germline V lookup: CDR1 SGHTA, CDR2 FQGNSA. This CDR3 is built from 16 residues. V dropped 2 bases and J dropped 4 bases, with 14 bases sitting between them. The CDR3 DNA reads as TGTGCCAGCAGCTTATTTGCTGGGGCCCTCACCGGGGAGCTGTTTTTT. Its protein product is CASSLFAGALTGELFF.

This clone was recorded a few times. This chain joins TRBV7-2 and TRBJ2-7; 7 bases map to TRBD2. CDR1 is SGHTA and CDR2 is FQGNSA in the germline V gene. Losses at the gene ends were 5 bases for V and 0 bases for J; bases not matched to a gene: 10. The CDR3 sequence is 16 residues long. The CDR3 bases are TGTGCCAGCAGCCCGAGTAGGACTAGGATCTCCTACGAGCAGTACTTC. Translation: CASSPSRTRISYEQYF.

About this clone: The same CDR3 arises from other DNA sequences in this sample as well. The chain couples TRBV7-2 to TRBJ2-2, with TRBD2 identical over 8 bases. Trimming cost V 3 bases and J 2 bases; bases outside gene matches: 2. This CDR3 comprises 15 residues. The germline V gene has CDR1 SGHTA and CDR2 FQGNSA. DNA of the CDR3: TGTGCCAGCAGCTTGAGGACTAGCAACACCGGGGAGCTGTTTTTT. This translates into CASSLRTSNTGELFF. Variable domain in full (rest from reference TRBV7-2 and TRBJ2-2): GAGVSQSPSNKVTEKGKDVELRCDPISGHTALYWYRQSLGQGLEFLIYFQGNSAPDKSGLPSDRFSAERTGGSVSTLTIQRTQQEDSAVYLCASSLRTSNTGELFFGEGSRLTVL.

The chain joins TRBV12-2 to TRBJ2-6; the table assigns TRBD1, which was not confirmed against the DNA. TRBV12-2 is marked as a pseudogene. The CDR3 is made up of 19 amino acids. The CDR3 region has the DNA TGTGCAAGTCGCTCCCCGGACAGGGGAACCTTTTCTGGGGCCAACGTCCTGACTTTC. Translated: CASRSPDRGTFSGANVLTF.

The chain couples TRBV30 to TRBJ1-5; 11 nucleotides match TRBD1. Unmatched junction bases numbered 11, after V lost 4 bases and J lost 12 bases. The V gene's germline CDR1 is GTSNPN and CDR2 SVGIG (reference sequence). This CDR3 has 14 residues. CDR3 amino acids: CAWTRTGGDQVQHF. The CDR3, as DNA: TGTGCCTGGACCAGGACAGGGGGCGATCAGGTCCAGCATTTT.

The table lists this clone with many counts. CDR3 nucleotide sequence: TGTGCCAGCAGCTTATCTACGGGGCGGGTGAACACTGAAGCTTTCTTT. Amino acid sequence: CASSLSTGRVNTEAFF. V and J are TRBV7-6 and TRBJ1-1; D might be TRBD1 (5 bases). The V end lost 2 bases, the J end lost 0 bases, and 13 bases lay between the germline ends. The CDR3 has 16 residues. Germline CDR1 SGHVS, CDR2 FNYEAQ.

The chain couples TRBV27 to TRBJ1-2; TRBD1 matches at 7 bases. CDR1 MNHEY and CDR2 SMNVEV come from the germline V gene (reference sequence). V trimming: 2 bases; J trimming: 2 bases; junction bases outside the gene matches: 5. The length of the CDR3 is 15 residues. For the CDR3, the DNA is TGTGCCAGCAGTTTAGGGGGACAGTTCAACTATGGCTACACCTTC. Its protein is CASSLGGQFNYGYTF.

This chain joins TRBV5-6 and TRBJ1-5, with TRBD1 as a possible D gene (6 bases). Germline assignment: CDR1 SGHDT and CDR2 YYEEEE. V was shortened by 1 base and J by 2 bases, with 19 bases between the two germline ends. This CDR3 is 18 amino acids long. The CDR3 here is CASSLWFGTGLRNQPQHF. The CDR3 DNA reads TGTGCCAGCAGCTTGTGGTTCGGTACAGGGCTACGCAATCAGCCCCAGCATTTT.

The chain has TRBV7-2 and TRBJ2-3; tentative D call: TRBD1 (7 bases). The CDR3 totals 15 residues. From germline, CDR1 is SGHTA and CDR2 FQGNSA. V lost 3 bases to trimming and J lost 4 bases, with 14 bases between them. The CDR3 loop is CASSFQGGGPDTQYF. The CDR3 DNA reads TGTGCCAGCAGCTTTCAGGGGGGCGGGCCAGATACGCAGTATTTT.

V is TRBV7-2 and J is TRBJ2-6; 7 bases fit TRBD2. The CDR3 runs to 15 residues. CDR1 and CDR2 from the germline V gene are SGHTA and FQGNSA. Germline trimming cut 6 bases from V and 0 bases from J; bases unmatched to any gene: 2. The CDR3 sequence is CASRGRGSGANVLTF. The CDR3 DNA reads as TGTGCCAGCAGGGGGAGGGGCTCTGGGGCCAACGTCCTGACTTTC.

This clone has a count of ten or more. In DNA form, the CDR3 reads TGTGCCGCAACAAAACCCATAGGGGGATACATTCAGTACTTC. Its translation is CAATKPIGGYIQYF. The chain couples TRBV10-3 to TRBJ2-4, with D tentatively TRBD1 (6 bases). V was shortened by 11 bases and J by 8 bases, with 22 bases between the two germline ends. CDR3 length equals 14 residues. CDR1 and CDR2 from the germline V gene are ENHRY and SYGVKD.

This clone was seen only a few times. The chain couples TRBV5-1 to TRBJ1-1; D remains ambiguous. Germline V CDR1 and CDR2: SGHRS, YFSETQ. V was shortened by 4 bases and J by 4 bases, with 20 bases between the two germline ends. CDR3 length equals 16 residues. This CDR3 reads CASSLSLLEPGTEAFF. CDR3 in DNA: TGCGCCAGCAGCCTGTCCTTGCTAGAACCCGGCACTGAAGCTTTCTTT.

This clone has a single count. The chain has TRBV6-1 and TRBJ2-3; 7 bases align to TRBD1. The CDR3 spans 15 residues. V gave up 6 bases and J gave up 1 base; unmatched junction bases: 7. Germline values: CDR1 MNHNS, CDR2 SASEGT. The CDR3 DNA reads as TGTGCCAGCAGCCAAGGGGGCGGCGGCACAGATACGCAGTATTTT. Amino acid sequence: CASSQGGGGTDTQYF.